This TCR beta chain comes out of a study of T cell responses to AZD1222 COVID-19 vaccine. At the level of the study: Both about-4-week and about-12-week second-dose recipients were combined.

Regarding the study as a whole: Nearly half of spike-specific TCRs reportedly target unmutated variant regions. An increase in Spike-specific TCR breadth and depth was observed after two AZD1222 doses. Clonal diversity was possibly underestimated; the donors were predominantly white British and more often female.

Germline CDR1 reads MDHEN; CDR2 reads SYDVKM. J gave up 0 bases and V 11 bases, and 12 bases lay outside the gene matches. This CDR3 region has 16 residues. Data came from immunoSEQ multiplex PCR; TCRdb stores just in-frame clones and leaves some out. The data show some 140,000 clones, 80% to 95% seen once. A word on this clone: What it binds is unknown.

Sample: peripheral blood, taken on day 0 of AZD1222 vaccination. The sequence came from an adult in good health. This sequence joins TRBV28 and TRBJ1-2; 10 positions match TRBD1. CDR3 region: CAVPGTGDYTNYGYTF. In DNA, the CDR3 is TGTGCCGTACCCGGGACAGGGGACTATACTAACTATGGCTACACCTTC.